The entry below gives a single TCR beta chain sequence along with its context. Its antigen is still unknown. Germline loops: CDR1 SEHNR, CDR2 FQNEAQ (reference sequence). This CDR3 spans 16 amino acids. V gave up 5 bases and J gave up 2 bases; unmatched junction bases: 7. The data were taken from a study of CD8 T cells in Susac syndrome. General study points: In its TCR sequencing and HLA analysis, the study acknowledged that the number of individuals was relatively small.

Reverse transcription of roughly 0.5 to 1 ug RNA was carried out with random hexamers. TCRdb called the immunoSEQ multiplex PCR reads again in MiXCR, with one record for every CDR3 protein. The profile covers around 230,000 distinct CDR3 sequences, with about 95% appearing a single time and 0.08% to 0.095% taken by the ten largest. Sequenced input: CD4+ T cells from PBMCs. The rearrangement uses TRBV7-9 and TRBJ2-1; 9 bases match TRBD1. The clonotype was recovered from a human donor with multiple sclerosis. CDR3 coding DNA: TGTGCCAGCAGCAAAGCCGGGACAGGGCCCTACAATGAGCAGTTCTTC. Translating gives CASSKAGTGPYNEQFF.